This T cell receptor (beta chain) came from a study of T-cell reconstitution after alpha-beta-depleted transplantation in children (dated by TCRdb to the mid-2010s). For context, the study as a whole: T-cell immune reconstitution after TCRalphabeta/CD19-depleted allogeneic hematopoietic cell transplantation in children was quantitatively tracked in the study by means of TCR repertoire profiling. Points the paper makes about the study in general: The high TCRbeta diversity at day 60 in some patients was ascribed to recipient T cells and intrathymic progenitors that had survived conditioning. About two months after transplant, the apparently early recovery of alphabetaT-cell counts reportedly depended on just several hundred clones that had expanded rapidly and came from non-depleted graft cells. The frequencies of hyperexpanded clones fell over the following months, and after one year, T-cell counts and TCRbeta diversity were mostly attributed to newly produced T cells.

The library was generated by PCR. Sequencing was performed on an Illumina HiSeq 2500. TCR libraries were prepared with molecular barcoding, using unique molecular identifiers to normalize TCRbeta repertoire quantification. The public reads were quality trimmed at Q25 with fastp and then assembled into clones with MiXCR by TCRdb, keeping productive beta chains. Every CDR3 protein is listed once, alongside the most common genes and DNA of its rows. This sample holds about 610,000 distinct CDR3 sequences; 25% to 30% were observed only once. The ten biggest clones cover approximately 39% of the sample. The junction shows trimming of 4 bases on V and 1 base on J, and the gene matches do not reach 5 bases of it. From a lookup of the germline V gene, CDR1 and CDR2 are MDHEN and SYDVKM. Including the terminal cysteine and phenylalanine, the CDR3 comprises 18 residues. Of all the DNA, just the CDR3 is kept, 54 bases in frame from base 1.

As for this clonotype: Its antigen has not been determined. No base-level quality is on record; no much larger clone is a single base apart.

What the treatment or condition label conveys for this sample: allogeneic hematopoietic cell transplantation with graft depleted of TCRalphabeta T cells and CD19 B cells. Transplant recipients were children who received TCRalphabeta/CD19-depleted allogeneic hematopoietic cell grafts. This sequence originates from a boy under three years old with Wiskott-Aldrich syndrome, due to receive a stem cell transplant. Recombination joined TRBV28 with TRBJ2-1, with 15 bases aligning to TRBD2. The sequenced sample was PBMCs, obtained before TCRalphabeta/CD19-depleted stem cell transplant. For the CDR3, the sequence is CASSSRGLAGGSYNEQFF. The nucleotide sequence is TGTGCCAGCAGTTCCCGAGGACTAGCGGGAGGGTCCTACAATGAGCAGTTCTTC. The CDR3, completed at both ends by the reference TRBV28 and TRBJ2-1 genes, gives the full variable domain DVKVTQSSRYLVKRTGEKVFLECVQDMDHENMFWYRQDPGLGLRLIYFSYDVKMKEKGDIPEGYSVSREKKERFSLILESASTNQTSMYLCASSSRGLAGGSYNEQFFGPGTRLTVL.